This entry lists 14 T cell receptor beta chains sequenced from one sample in a study of T cell repertoires in cytomegalovirus infection. Their antigens are not known. TCRdb passed the reads through MiXCR, listing each CDR3 protein once. This table has approximately 910,000 distinct CDR3 sequences, roughly 31% appearing once. This specimen consisted of cultured CD8+ T cells from PBMCs, obtained from culture after CMV antigen stimulation. The receptors stem from a human donor in good health (CMV status not recorded). Some clones in this sample may be carry-over from other donors' samples.

Note on this clonotype: At one boundary the junction diverges from the germline segment, which might be a read error. J is TRBJ1-2 and V is TRBV6-1, with D tentatively TRBD1 (5 bases). Germline V gene sequence: CDR1 MNHNS, CDR2 SASEGT. The CDR3 length is 15 residues. The DNA of the CDR3 is TGTGCCAACAGTGAAATGGGGGGGAGAAGGTATGGCTACACCTTC. The encoded protein is CANSEMGGRRYGYTF.

The chain uses TRBV12-3 or TRBV12-4 and TRBJ1-2; D ambiguous. Trimming stripped 5 bases from V and 4 bases from J, with 20 bases between. This CDR3 is built from 16 residues. Here the CDR3 reads CASSDRRDIGGYGYTF. The CDR3 DNA follows: TGTGCCAGCAGTGACCGTAGAGACATTGGCGGCTATGGCTACACCTTC.

In its sample, this clonotype was seen a few times. The J gene is TRBJ2-7, the V gene TRBV6-1; D is ambiguous. Germline loops: CDR1 MNHNS, CDR2 SASEGT. The CDR3 has 14 amino acids. CDR3 DNA: TGTGCCAGCAGCCGGACCGACAACGCCTATGAGCAGTACGTC. Its translation is CASSRTDNAYEQYV.

The table lists this clonotype with many counts. V and J are TRBV10-2 and TRBJ2-3; 9 nucleotides line up with TRBD2. The germline gives CDR1 WSHSY, CDR2 SAAADI. V gave up 7 bases and J gave up 5 bases; unmatched junction bases: 7. This CDR3 is 14 amino acids long. This CDR3 is CASNPAGGQDTQYF. CDR3 nucleotide sequence: TGCGCCAGCAATCCAGCGGGGGGACAAGATACGCAGTATTTT.

Of note for this clonotype: Lacking the conserved final phenylalanine or tryptophan, this CDR3 likely reflects a read error. The chain combines TRBV12-3 or TRBV12-4 with TRBJ2-3, with TRBD2 matching 8 bases. The CDR3 contains 14 residues. V dropped 6 bases and J dropped 2; count of bases not matched to a gene: 4. Here the CDR3 reads CASSIAGPTDTQYL. The CDR3 nucleotides read TGTGCCAGCAGCATAGCGGGGCCCACAGATACGCAGTATTTA.

Note on this clonotype: A much more abundant neighbour one base away suggests this may be a read error. V and J are TRBV7-2 and TRBJ1-4, with TRBD1 matching over 10 bases. CDR1 is SGHTA, CDR2 FQGNSA, per germline. This CDR3 contains 15 residues. The CDR3 reads CANSPPGQGRRKLFF. DNA of the CDR3: TGTGCCAACAGCCCGCCGGGACAGGGGAGGAGGAAACTGTTTTTT.

This clonotype was counted only a few times. The chain recombines TRBV20-1 with TRBJ1-5; 7 bases map to TRBD1. Looked up from germline, CDR1 is DFQATT and CDR2 is SNEGSKA (reference sequence). Unmatched junction bases numbered 10, after V lost 0 bases and J lost 8 bases. This CDR3 has 15 residues. Here the CDR3 DNA reads TGCAGTGCTAGAGACCCCGGCCAGGGGGGCAAGCCCCAGCATTTT. It encodes CSARDPGQGGKPQHF.

This clonotype appeared many times. The chain couples TRBV28 to TRBJ2-5; possibly TRBD1 for D (5 bases). The V end lost 6 bases, the J end lost 2 bases, and 13 bases lay between the germline ends. Germline CDR1 MDHEN, CDR2 SYDVKM. The CDR3 totals 14 residues. CDR3 amino acids: CASSPQGNQETQYF. CDR3 DNA: TGTGCCAGCAGCCCCCAGGGAAATCAAGAGACCCAGTACTTC.

This chain uses TRBV19 with TRBJ1-2, with TRBD1 identical over 12 bases. V lost 2 bases to trimming and J lost 7 bases; unmatched junction nucleotides: 8. CDR1 is LNHDA and CDR2 is SQIVND in the germline V gene (reference sequence). This CDR3 is built from 16 residues. CDR3 region: CASSIPGGQGASGYTF. The CDR3 bases are TGTGCCAGTAGTATACCCGGGGGACAGGGGGCTTCTGGCTACACCTTC.

This clonotype appeared many times. The rearrangement uses TRBV7-2 and TRBJ2-7, with 8 bases lining up with TRBD1. The junction had 7 bases not matched to a gene; V was cut back by 6 bases and J by 0 bases. The CDR3 is made up of 15 amino acids. CDR1 and CDR2 (germline): SGHTA, FQGNSA. CDR3 in DNA: TGTGCCAGCAGTCGAACAGGACAGGGCTCCTACGAGCAGTACTTC. Translating gives CASSRTGQGSYEQYF.

In regard to this clonotype: Germline is not matched at one junction end, which may reflect a read error. The genes are TRBV19 and TRBJ2-6; D possibly matches TRBD1 or TRBD2 (5 bases each). The germline V gene has CDR1 LNHDA and CDR2 SQIVND (reference sequence). This CDR3 is built from 17 residues. CDR3 in amino acids: CASSVSGRLSGADVLTF. The CDR3, as DNA: TGTGCCAGTAGTGTCTCGGGACGCCTCTCTGGGGCCGACGTCCTGACTTTC.

V usage is TRBV12-5 and J usage is TRBJ2-7, with a tentative D call TRBD1 (6 bases). Germline CDR1 reads LGHNT; CDR2 reads FRNRAP. CDR3 length equals 13 residues. Trimming pared 6 bases from V and 2 bases from J, leaving 11 bases between. The CDR3 DNA reads TGTGCTAGTGGATATGGACAGCCCTACGAGCAGTACTTC. This encodes CASGYGQPYEQYF.

This clonotype has more than one count but fewer than ten. The chain employs TRBV7-9 and TRBJ1-3; tentative D call: TRBD1 (6 bases). Germline assignment: CDR1 SEHNR and CDR2 FQNEAQ (reference sequence). The CDR3 is 16 residues long. V dropped 5 bases and J dropped 3 bases, with 17 bases sitting between them. For the CDR3, the DNA is TGTGCCAGCAGCATTAACAGGGCGTCGGATGGAAACACCATATATTTT. Translation: CASSINRASDGNTIYF.

This clonotype was detected only a few times. This rearrangement joins TRBV19 to TRBJ1-1; D unresolved. This CDR3 region has 14 residues. The germline V gene encodes CDR1 LNHDA and CDR2 SQIVND (reference sequence). V was trimmed by 6 bases and J by 3 bases, leaving 14 bases between them. DNA for the CDR3: TGTGCCAGTAGAGATAGGGTATGGGACACTGAAGCTTTCTTT. As protein: CASRDRVWDTEAFF.